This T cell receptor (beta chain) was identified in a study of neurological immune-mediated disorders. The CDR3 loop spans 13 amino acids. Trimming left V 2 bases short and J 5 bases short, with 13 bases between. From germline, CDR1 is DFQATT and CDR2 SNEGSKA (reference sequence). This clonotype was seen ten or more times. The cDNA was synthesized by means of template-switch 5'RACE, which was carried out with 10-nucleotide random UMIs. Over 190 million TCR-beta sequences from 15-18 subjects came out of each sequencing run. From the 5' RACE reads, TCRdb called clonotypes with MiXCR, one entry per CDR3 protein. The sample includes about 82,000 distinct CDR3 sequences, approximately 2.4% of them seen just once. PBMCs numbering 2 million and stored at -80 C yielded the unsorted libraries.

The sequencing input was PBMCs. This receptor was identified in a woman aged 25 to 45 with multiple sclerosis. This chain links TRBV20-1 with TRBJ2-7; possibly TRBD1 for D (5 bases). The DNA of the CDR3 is TGCAGTGCTAGAATAGGACAACTCAACGAGCAGTACTTC. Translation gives CSARIGQLNEQYF.